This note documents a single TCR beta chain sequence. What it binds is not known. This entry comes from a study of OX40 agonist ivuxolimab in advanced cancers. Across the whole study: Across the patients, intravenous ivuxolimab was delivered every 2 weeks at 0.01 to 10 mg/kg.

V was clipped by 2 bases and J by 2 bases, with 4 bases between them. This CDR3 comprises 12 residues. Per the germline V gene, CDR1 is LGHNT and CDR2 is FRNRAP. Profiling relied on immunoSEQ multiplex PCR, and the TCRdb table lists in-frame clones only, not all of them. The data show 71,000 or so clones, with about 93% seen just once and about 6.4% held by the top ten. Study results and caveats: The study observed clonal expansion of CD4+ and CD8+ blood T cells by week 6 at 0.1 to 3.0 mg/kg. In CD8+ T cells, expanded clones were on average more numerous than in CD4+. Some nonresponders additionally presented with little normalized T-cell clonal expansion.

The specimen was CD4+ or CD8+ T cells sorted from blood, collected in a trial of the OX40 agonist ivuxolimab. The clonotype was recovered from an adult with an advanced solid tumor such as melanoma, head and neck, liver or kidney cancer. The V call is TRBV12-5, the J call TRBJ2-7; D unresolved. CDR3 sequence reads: CASGLSPYEQYF. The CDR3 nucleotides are TGTGCTAGTGGTTTGTCTCCCTACGAGCAGTACTTC.